The 10 T cell receptor beta chains reported below all come from one sample, sequenced in a study of regulatory T cells in long-lasting Graves disease. The time point was: newly diagnosed GD, antithyroid drugs for less than 3 months. The TCR library was prepared using RNA isolated from PBMCs. TCR beta libraries were built with iRepertoire HTBI primers and Arm-PCR of CDR3 regions. One entry per CDR3 protein results from TCRdb running MiXCR on the multiplex PCR reads. The sample has 350,000 to 400,000 distinct CDR3 sequences; around 15% are singletons. The material was peripheral blood mononuclear cells (PBMCs), obtained at new diagnosis, from a patient treated with antithyroid drugs. The receptors were gathered from a female donor with Graves disease.

This clonotype has ten or more counts. The rearrangement joins TRBV30 to TRBJ2-7; 10 nucleotides align to TRBD2. With V trimmed by 2 bases and J by 4 bases, 8 bases remained unmatched. Germline V gene lookup returns CDR1 GTSNPN and CDR2 SVGIG (reference sequence). The CDR3 consists of 15 residues. The CDR3 nucleotides read TGTGCCTGGAGTTACGGGACTAGCGCGAATTACGAGCAGTACTTC. Translation gives CAWSYGTSANYEQYF.

About this clonotype itself: Just one base apart from a much larger clone, this may be a read error. V gene TRBV28 combines with J gene TRBJ2-6; 8 bases are a match to TRBD1. Germline CDR1 and CDR2: MDHEN and SYDVKM. The CDR3 is made up of 18 amino acids. CDR3 DNA sequence: TGTGCCAGCAGTTTTGCCAATGGACAGGGTTCAGGGGCCGACGTCCTGACTTTC. Its protein product is CASSFANGQGSGADVLTF. Full variable domain (missing parts from reference TRBV28 and TRBJ2-6): DVKVTQSSRYLVKRTGEKVFLECVQDMDHENMFWYRQDPGLGLRLIYFSYDVKMKEKGDIPEGYSVSREKKERFSLILESASTNQTSMYLCASSFANGQGSGADVLTFGAGSRLTVL.

V usage is TRBV5-5 and J usage is TRBJ1-1; no clear D gene. Trimming cost V 2 bases and J 10 bases, with 27 bases left between them. Germline V lookup: CDR1 SGHKS, CDR2 YYEKEE (reference sequence). This CDR3 is built from 17 residues. CDR3 residues: CASSFGSLGPPESSAFF. CDR3 nucleotides: TGTGCCAGCAGCTTCGGATCGTTGGGCCCTCCCGAAAGCTCAGCTTTCTTT.

V and J are TRBV3-1 and TRBJ1-2; 9 nucleotides agree with TRBD1. The length of the CDR3 is 16 residues. The germline gives CDR1 LGHDT, CDR2 YNNKEL (reference sequence). V gave up 3 bases and J gave up 4 bases; unmatched junction bases: 9. The CDR3 loop is CASSHSGTGLTYGYTF. DNA for the CDR3: TGTGCCAGCAGCCACTCCGGGACAGGGTTAACCTATGGCTACACCTTC.

This clonotype came up many times. The genes are TRBV5-5 and TRBJ2-5, with D maybe TRBD1 (6 bases). Trimming cost V 0 bases and J 5 bases, with 14 bases left between them. The V gene's germline CDR1 is SGHKS and CDR2 YYEKEE (reference sequence). This CDR3 is built from 15 residues. CDR3 sequence reads: CASSLVVQGTETQYF. The CDR3 DNA sequence: TGTGCCAGCAGCTTGGTGGTACAGGGTACTGAGACCCAGTACTTC.

This clonotype was counted a few times. This sequence joins TRBV19 and TRBJ1-5, with unresolved D. The CDR3 is 11 amino acids. The V end lost 10 bases, the J end lost 5 bases, and 9 bases lay between the germline ends. Germline V gene lookup returns CDR1 LNHDA and CDR2 SQIVND (reference sequence). CDR3 region: CATRTDQPQHF. The CDR3 DNA follows: TGTGCCACCAGAACAGATCAGCCCCAGCATTTT.

This clonotype came up a few times. A much larger clone is a single base away; this may be a read error. The rearrangement uses TRBV6-2 or TRBV6-3 and TRBJ2-7; TRBD1 aligns across 8 bases. CDR3 length: 15 residues. Germline V gene sequence: CDR1 MNHEY, CDR2 SVGEGT. CDR3 coding DNA: TGTGCCGGCAGTGAACCGGGACAGGTCTTTCACGAGCAGTACTTC. Translated: CAGSEPGQVFHEQYF.

This clonotype was seen ten or more times. The chain combines TRBV28 with TRBJ2-7; TRBD1 is a possible D gene (5 bases). The CDR3 sequence is 16 residues long. V was clipped by 2 bases and J by 2 bases, with 16 bases between them. Germline CDR1 and CDR2: MDHEN and SYDVKM. Here the CDR3 reads CASSLLHRDRTYEQYF. CDR3 coding DNA: TGTGCCAGCAGTTTACTACACCGCGACAGAACCTACGAGCAGTACTTC.

The rearrangement uses TRBV24-1 and TRBJ2-2, with TRBD2 matching 13 bases. This CDR3 has 16 amino acids. V lost 7 bases, J lost 0 bases, and 1 base stayed unmatched. Germline CDR1 KGHDR, CDR2 SFDVKD. DNA of the CDR3: TGTGCCACCAGCGGACTAGCGGGAGCGAACACCGGGGAGCTGTTTTTT. Amino acids: CATSGLAGANTGELFF.

This clonotype was observed a handful of times. The V gene is TRBV6-5, the J gene TRBJ2-2; 9 bases are shared with TRBD2. CDR3 length: 16 residues. Germline-derived CDR1 and CDR2 are MNHEY and SVGAGI. J lost 6 bases, V lost 2 bases, and 7 bases had no gene match. The CDR3 coding sequence is TGTGCCAGCAGTTACGCGGGGGGGCTTGGGTCCGGGGAGCTGTTTTTT. Residues: CASSYAGGLGSGELFF.